This T cell receptor (beta chain) was sequenced in a study of Graves' ophthalmopathy and Graves' hyperthyroidism. The authors amplified TCR beta CDR3 regions, and they did so from RNA transcripts for repertoire sequencing. A first-round RT-PCR used HTBI primers, followed by a second-round multiplex PCR. TCRdb reprocessed the multiplex PCR reads with MiXCR, giving one entry per CDR3 protein. Of more than 150,000 distinct CDR3 sequences in the sample, approximately 40% were seen once. Germline V gene lookup returns CDR1 SSHAT and CDR2 FNYEAQ (reference sequence). CDR3 length equals 14 residues. A remark on this clonotype: Antigen specificity is unknown. The junction differs from germline at one of its ends, possibly a read error.

Overall study findings and caveats: Most clonotypes expanded in thyroid above 0.001 frequency were present in blood too.

Sequences were obtained from peripheral blood. This sequence was found in a woman between 40 and 55 years old with Graves' ophthalmopathy. The rearrangement joins TRBV7-7 to TRBJ2-2; weak D call: TRBD1 (6 bases). The CDR3 DNA is TGTGCTAGCAGCCCAACAGGGATCACCGGGGAGCTGTTTTTT. This codes for CASSPTGITGELFF.